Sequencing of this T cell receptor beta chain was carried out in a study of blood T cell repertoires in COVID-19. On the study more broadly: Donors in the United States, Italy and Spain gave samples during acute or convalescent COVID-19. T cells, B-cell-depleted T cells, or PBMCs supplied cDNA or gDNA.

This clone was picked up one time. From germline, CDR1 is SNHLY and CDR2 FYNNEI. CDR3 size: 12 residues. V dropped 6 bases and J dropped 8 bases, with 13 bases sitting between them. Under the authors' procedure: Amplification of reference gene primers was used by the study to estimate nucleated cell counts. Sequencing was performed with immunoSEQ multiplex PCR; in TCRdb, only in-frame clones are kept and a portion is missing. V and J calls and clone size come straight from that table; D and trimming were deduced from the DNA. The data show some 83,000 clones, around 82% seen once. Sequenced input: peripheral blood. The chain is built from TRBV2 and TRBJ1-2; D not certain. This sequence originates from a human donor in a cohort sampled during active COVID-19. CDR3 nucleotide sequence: TGTGCCAGCAGCCCGACTCTTGGCGGCTACACCTTC. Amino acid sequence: CASSPTLGGYTF.